This is a list of T cell receptor beta chains from one sample in a study of Tregs in tolerant kidney transplant recipients. Sequenced by immunoSEQ multiplex PCR; TCRdb stores in-frame clones only, minus some. Of tens of thousands of clones detected, around 93% appear once; the ten largest clones hold around 0.32%. Here the sequenced sample was Tregs from blood, taken before the transplant. The receptors were sampled from a human donor who received a combined kidney and bone marrow transplant. CDR3s include the opening cysteine and the closing phenylalanine or tryptophan. The order of the fields is J gene, clone size, D gene, V gene, CDR3 protein, CDR3 DNA. The D gene is left open where the match is weak. Clone size appears in some rows only: once, few, many, or a class for an expanded clone.

TRBJ1-5	NA	NA	TRBV7-2	CASSFRQSNQPQHF	TGTGCCAGCAGCTTTCGGCAGAGCAATCAGCCCCAGCATTTT
TRBJ2-7	NA	TRBD2	TRBV5-1	CASSLGPPGTSGILYEQYF	TGCGCCAGCAGCTTGGGACCGCCCGGGACTAGCGGGATCTTATACGAGCAGTACTTC
TRBJ1-4	NA	NA	TRBV29-1	CSAMGPRGSSTNEKLFF	TGCAGCGCAATGGGACCGAGGGGGAGTTCAACTAATGAAAAACTGTTTTTT
TRBJ2-7	NA	NA	TRBV6-1	CASSPGNGIYEQYF	TGTGCCAGCAGTCCAGGGAATGGGATTTACGAGCAGTACTTC
TRBJ2-7	NA	NA	TRBV19	CASSIRQGGPYEQYF	TGTGCCAGTAGTATCCGGCAGGGAGGACCCTACGAGCAGTACTTC
TRBJ1-1	NA	NA	TRBV7-8	CASSSQGNTEAFF	TGTGCCAGCAGCTCACAGGGGAACACTGAAGCTTTCTTT
TRBJ1-1	NA	NA	TRBV5-4	CASSLPGERTWNTEAFF	TGTGCCAGCAGCTTGCCAGGGGAAAGAACTTGGAACACTGAAGCTTTCTTT
TRBJ2-1	NA	TRBD1	TRBV15	CATSWGTGGLREQFF	TGTGCCACCAGCTGGGGGACAGGGGGCCTCCGGGAGCAGTTCTTC
TRBJ2-1	NA	NA	TRBV28	CASRDQERTYNEQFF	TGTGCCAGCAGGGATCAGGAGCGGACCTACAATGAGCAGTTCTTC
TRBJ1-4	NA	NA	TRBV29-1	CSVDAQGEKLFF	TGCAGCGTTGACGCCCAGGGGGAAAAACTGTTTTTT
TRBJ2-5	NA	TRBD1	TRBV25-1	CASSPLPGTDQETQYF	TGTGCCAGCAGTCCCCTTCCCGGGACAGACCAAGAGACCCAGTACTTC
TRBJ2-5	NA	NA	TRBV5-1	CASSLDWVVETQYF	TGCGCCAGCAGCTTGGATTGGGTAGTGGAGACCCAGTACTTC
TRBJ1-6	NA	NA	TRBV2	CASTGTPNSPLHF	TGTGCCAGCACCGGGACCCCTAATTCACCCCTCCACTTT
TRBJ1-1	NA	TRBD1	TRBV6-1	CASSEDVTGTGGGNTEAFF	TGTGCCAGCAGTGAAGACGTAACGGGGACAGGGGGTGGTAACACTGAAGCTTTCTTT
TRBJ2-5	NA	TRBD2	TRBV7-8	CASSPGTSGYKETQYF	TGTGCCAGCAGCCCTGGGACTAGCGGATACAAAGAGACCCAGTACTTC
TRBJ1-4	NA	TRBD1	TRBV30	CAWREGPLGQGVEKLFF	TGTGCCTGGAGGGAGGGGCCCCTTGGACAGGGGGTTGAAAAACTGTTTTTT
TRBJ2-7	NA	TRBD1	TRBV30	CAWSVILWDRGPHEQYF	TGTGCCTGGAGTGTAATCTTGTGGGACAGGGGGCCCCACGAGCAGTACTTC
TRBJ1-1	NA	NA	TRBV4-1	CASSQGSMNTEAFF	TGCGCCAGCAGCCAAGGGAGTATGAACACTGAAGCTTTCTTT
TRBJ2-1	NA	TRBD2	TRBV5-4	CASSQPTSGSSGEQFF	TGTGCCAGCAGTCAACCAACTAGCGGGAGCAGTGGTGAGCAGTTCTTC
TRBJ1-5	NA	NA	TRBV18	CASSPGGGNQPQHF	TGTGCCAGCTCACCAGGGGGAGGTAATCAGCCCCAGCATTTT
TRBJ2-3	few	NA	TRBV18	CASSQGEADTQYF	TGTGCCAGCTCACAGGGTGAGGCAGATACGCAGTATTTT
TRBJ2-5	NA	TRBD2	TRBV9	CASSVALAGVGVQETQYF	TGTGCCAGCAGCGTAGCGCTAGCGGGAGTGGGAGTTCAAGAGACCCAGTACTTC
TRBJ1-2	NA	NA	TRBV6-6	CASSFETGRTF	TGTGCCAGCAGTTTTGAGACCGGCCGAACCTTC
TRBJ2-7	NA	NA	TRBV2	CASSLGQSYEQYF	TGTGCCAGCAGTCTTGGACAGTCCTACGAGCAGTACTTC
TRBJ2-4	few	NA	TRBV28	CASSASWGAKNIQYF	TGTGCCAGCAGTGCCTCTTGGGGGGCCAAAAACATTCAGTACTTC
TRBJ2-7	NA	TRBD1	TRBV7-8	CASSGGTGTAYEQYF	TGTGCCAGCAGCGGGGGGACAGGGACGGCCTACGAGCAGTACTTC
TRBJ2-1	NA	TRBD2	TRBV18	CASSPLAAINSNEQFF	TGTGCCAGCTCACCCCTAGCGGCCATTAACAGCAATGAGCAGTTCTTC
TRBJ1-1	NA	NA	TRBV7-2	CASSLFGRTEAFF	TGTGCCAGCAGCTTGTTCGGTCGTACTGAAGCTTTCTTT
TRBJ1-6	NA	NA	TRBV10-3	CAISESVGHSPLHF	TGTGCCATCAGTGAGTCGGTTGGTCATTCACCCCTCCACTTT
TRBJ2-1	NA	NA	TRBV11-2	CASSLGIEQFF	TGTGCCAGCAGCTTGGGAATAGAGCAGTTCTTC
TRBJ2-7	once	TRBD1	TRBV19	CASGAPGTGMLYEQYF	TGTGCCAGTGGGGCGCCCGGGACAGGGATGTTATACGAGCAGTACTTC
TRBJ1-1	NA	NA	TRBV2	CASSAHRPGSTEAFF	TGTGCCAGCAGCGCTCACAGGCCGGGCAGCACTGAAGCTTTCTTT
TRBJ1-3	NA	NA	TRBV5-1	CASSSRDSGNTIYF	TGCGCCAGCAGCTCCAGGGATTCTGGAAACACCATATATTTT
TRBJ1-1	NA	TRBD1	TRBV2	CASRGQGRNTEAFF	TGTGCCAGCAGGGGACAGGGTCGGAACACTGAAGCTTTCTTT
TRBJ1-2	NA	TRBD1	TRBV19	CASRTRGTGNYGYTF	TGTGCCAGTAGGACCAGGGGGACGGGTAACTATGGCTACACCTTC
TRBJ1-2	NA	NA	TRBV29-1	CSVDGGDFSNVYGYTF	TGCAGCGTTGATGGCGGGGACTTCTCGAACGTCTATGGCTACACCTTC
TRBJ1-1	NA	NA	TRBV9	CASSPVSDRLNTEAFF	TGTGCCAGCAGCCCCGTCTCTGACAGGCTGAACACTGAAGCTTTCTTT
TRBJ1-2	NA	NA	TRBV5-1	CASSPRTDNYGYTF	TGCGCCAGCAGTCCCCGGACAGATAACTATGGCTACACCTTC
TRBJ1-1	NA	NA	TRBV9	CASSVVPTGRAEAFF	TGTGCCAGCAGCGTTGTACCCACAGGGAGAGCTGAAGCTTTCTTT
TRBJ2-1	NA	TRBD1	TRBV9	CASSERPGQGKFF	TGTGCCAGCAGCGAACGACCGGGACAGGGAAAGTTCTTC
TRBJ2-5	NA	NA	TRBV2	CASRRTEQETQYF	TGTGCCAGCAGGCGGACTGAGCAAGAGACCCAGTACTTC
TRBJ2-3	NA	NA	TRBV5-1	CASSSMASTDTQYF	TGCGCCAGCAGCTCAATGGCTAGCACAGATACGCAGTATTTT
TRBJ1-1	NA	NA	TRBV21-1	CASSKANRDRDTEAFF	TGTGCCAGCAGCAAAGCAAACCGGGACAGGGACACTGAAGCTTTCTTT
TRBJ2-1	NA	NA	TRBV7-2	CASSFMDPSYNEQFF	TGTGCCAGCAGCTTCATGGACCCCTCCTACAATGAGCAGTTCTTC
TRBJ2-7	NA	NA	TRBV23-1	CASSQSGDRYEQYF	TGCGCCAGCAGTCAATCGGGGGACCGTTACGAGCAGTACTTC
TRBJ2-1	once	TRBD2	TRBV7-9	CASSTRTRVSEQFF	TGTGCCAGCAGCACCCGGACTAGAGTAAGTGAGCAGTTCTTC
TRBJ2-7	NA	TRBD1	TRBV5-6	CASSVNRDRAYEQYF	TGTGCCAGCAGCGTTAACCGGGACAGAGCCTACGAGCAGTACTTC
TRBJ2-3	NA	NA	TRBV6-1	CASSWDKGTRDTQYF	TGTGCCAGCAGTTGGGACAAGGGGACAAGGGATACGCAGTATTTT
TRBJ2-3	NA	NA	TRBV18	CASSPRGLAGTDTQYF	TGTGCCAGCTCACCACGGGGGCTCGCTGGCACAGATACGCAGTATTTT
TRBJ2-1	NA	TRBD2	TRBV2	CASSDLAGVNIEQFF	TGTGCCAGCAGTGATCTAGCGGGAGTAAATATTGAGCAGTTCTTC
TRBJ2-5	NA	TRBD1	TRBV28	CASSLSLDRGETQYF	TGTGCCAGCAGTTTATCCCTGGACAGGGGAGAGACCCAGTACTTC
TRBJ1-5	NA	NA	TRBV2	CGAGGLPGGNQPQHF	TGTGGTGCAGGAGGGTTACCGGGAGGCAATCAGCCCCAGCATTTT
TRBJ1-2	NA	NA	TRBV2	CASPGSRAGNGYTF	TGTGCCTCACCCGGTAGTAGGGCCGGTAATGGCTACACCTTC
TRBJ1-1	NA	NA	TRBV7-2	CASSLSQGSTEAFF	TGTGCCAGCAGCTTATCCCAGGGATCCACTGAAGCTTTCTTT